These 26 T cell receptor beta chains were sequenced from one sample in a study of technical replicates of blood from a handful of donors. Produced via immunoSEQ multiplex PCR; TCRdb's table is partial and in-frame only. The sample holds some 80,000 clones; around 90% are singletons and the top ten take about 0.39%. Sequenced material: T cells isolated from PBMCs. These receptors were taken from a human donor in good health.

The chain combines TRBV27 with TRBJ2-7; TRBD1 might be the D (6 bases). V lost 4 bases and J 5 bases, leaving 15 bases between the germline ends. This CDR3 has 14 amino acids. Per germline, CDR1 MNHEY and CDR2 SMNVEV (reference sequence). CDR3 in DNA: TGTGCCAGCAGTTCCCGGACAGCATTGGACGAGCAGTACTTC. Amino acid sequence: CASSSRTALDEQYF.

The chain joins TRBV18 to TRBJ2-5; D is possibly TRBD1 (6 bases). Trimming cost V 6 bases and J 0 bases, with 11 bases left between them. Germline V CDR1 and CDR2: KGHSH, LQKENI. CDR3 length: 14 residues. This chain's CDR3 is CASSSQGYQETQYF. The CDR3 DNA follows: TGTGCCAGCTCCTCCCAGGGGTACCAAGAGACCCAGTACTTC.

In DNA, the CDR3 is TGTGCCCCTCTCAGAGGGGCCATCGACAGGGGGCGCTTTCAGCCCCAGCATTTT. Its translation is CAPLRGAIDRGRFQPQHF. V and J are TRBV15 and TRBJ1-5, with 10 nucleotides matching TRBD1. The CDR3 sequence is 18 residues long. The V gene end was trimmed by 11 bases and the J gene end by 6 bases; junction bases not matched to a gene: 22. Looked up from germline, CDR1 is LNHNV and CDR2 is YYDKDF (reference sequence).

A single count supports this clone. J is TRBJ2-5 and V is TRBV27, with a weak D call TRBD2 (5 bases). Germline CDR1 reads MNHEY; CDR2 reads SMNVEV (reference sequence). The length of the CDR3 is 13 residues. The V end lost 2 bases, the J end lost 8 bases, and 12 bases lay between the germline ends. CDR3 protein: CASSLDGGLTQYF. Here the CDR3 DNA reads TGTGCCAGCAGTTTAGATGGAGGTTTAACCCAGTACTTC.

The chain couples TRBV7-6 to TRBJ2-1, with 11 bases matching TRBD2. Unmatched junction bases numbered 14, after V lost 6 bases and J lost 1 base. Germline CDR1 and CDR2: SGHVS and FNYEAQ. The CDR3 totals 19 residues. The CDR3 loop is CASSPNGSGRASSYNEQFF. CDR3 sequence (DNA): TGTGCCAGCAGTCCTAACGGTAGCGGGAGGGCCTCATCCTACAATGAGCAGTTCTTC.

This chain uses TRBV11-2 with TRBJ2-7; TRBD2 aligns across 9 bases. The CDR3 runs 16 residues. J lost 5 bases, V lost 2 bases, and 10 bases had no gene match. The V gene's germline CDR1 is SGHAT and CDR2 FQNNGV. CDR3 sequence: CASSLLSSGTGHEQYF. In DNA form, the CDR3 reads TGTGCCAGCAGCTTATTGTCTAGCGGGACCGGTCACGAGCAGTACTTC. The entire variable domain, with the rest obtained from reference TRBV11-2 and TRBJ2-7, is as follows: EAGVAQSPRYKIIEKRQSVAFWCNPISGHATLYWYQQILGQGPKLLIQFQNNGVVDDSQLPKDRFSAERLKGVDSTLKIQPAKLEDSAVYLCASSLLSSGTGHEQYFGPGTRLTVT.

The chain combines TRBV10-3 with TRBJ1-4; weak D call: TRBD1 (5 bases). CDR1 is ENHRY, CDR2 SYGVKD, per germline. This CDR3 comprises 16 residues. The ends were cut back, 2 bases at V and 8 bases at J, with 18 bases in the middle. This CDR3 is CAISEPSRQGSEKLFF. The CDR3, as DNA: TGTGCCATCAGTGAGCCGTCGCGGCAGGGCAGCGAAAAACTGTTTTTT.

The chain recombines TRBV6-6 with TRBJ1-1; weak D call: TRBD1 (6 bases). The CDR3 length is 16 residues. The germline CDR1 and CDR2 sequences are MNHNY and SVGAGI (reference sequence). V lost 3 bases and J lost 5, with 19 bases in between. DNA for the CDR3: TGTGCCAGCAGTTATCTTTACTCAGGGGAGGGGACTGAAGCTTTCTTT. Protein product: CASSYLYSGEGTEAFF.

CDR3: CASSQDLGGDYEQYF. The CDR3 bases are TGTGCCAGCAGCCAAGATTTAGGAGGGGACTACGAGCAGTACTTC. This chain uses TRBV4-2 with TRBJ2-7; possibly TRBD2 for D (6 bases). This CDR3 is built from 15 residues. In germline, CDR1 is LGHNA, CDR2 YNFKEQ. V lost 0 bases and J lost 3, with 12 bases in between.

V gene TRBV29-1 combines with J gene TRBJ2-7, with a weak D call TRBD2 (5 bases). Germline V gene data show CDR1 as SQVTM and CDR2 as ANQGSEA. The CDR3 loop spans 15 amino acids. Trimming stripped 6 bases from V and 5 bases from J, with 23 bases between. CDR3 DNA: TGCAGCGTCAAGGGAGTTTGGGAAATTGGAAACGAGCAGTACTTC. Its translation: CSVKGVWEIGNEQYF.

The gene calls are TRBV7-7 and TRBJ2-2; 14 positions match TRBD2. Losses at the gene ends were 5 bases for V and 7 bases for J; bases not matched to a gene: 3. This CDR3 is 15 amino acids long. Per germline, CDR1 SSHAT and CDR2 FNYEAQ (reference sequence). This CDR3 is CASSQGLAGVGELFF. CDR3 DNA: TGTGCCAGCAGCCAGGGACTAGCGGGAGTCGGGGAGCTGTTTTTT.

The chain couples TRBV7-2 to TRBJ2-7, with D unclear. This CDR3 comprises 13 residues. V lost 1 base to trimming and J lost 3 bases, with 7 bases between them. Germline values: CDR1 SGHTA, CDR2 FQGNSA. This CDR3 reads CASSLGLFYEQYF. Here the CDR3 DNA reads TGTGCCAGCAGCTTAGGACTTTTCTACGAGCAGTACTTC.

This sequence joins TRBV7-9 and TRBJ1-2; 8 nucleotides line up with TRBD1. Germline V gives CDR1 SEHNR, CDR2 FQNEAQ (reference sequence). CDR3 length equals 12 residues. V shed 5 bases and J 8 bases; nucleotides not matched to a gene: 4. This CDR3 is CASSQGAGGYTF. CDR3 in DNA: TGTGCCAGCAGCCAGGGGGCGGGAGGCTACACCTTC. Based on the CDR3 plus reference TRBV7-9 and TRBJ1-2, the full variable domain is DTGVSQNPRHKITKRGQNVTFRCDPISEHNRLYWYRQTLGQGPEFLTYFQNEAQLEKSRLLSDRFSAERPKGSFSTLEIQRTEQGDSAMYLCASSQGAGGYTFGSGTRLTVV.

The chain employs TRBV9 and TRBJ2-7; 9 bases line up with TRBD2. Looked up from germline, CDR1 is SGDLS and CDR2 is YYNGEE. This CDR3 spans 14 amino acids. V dropped 0 bases and J dropped 6; count of bases not matched to a gene: 4. The CDR3 loop is CASSVGGLASEQYF. The DNA for the CDR3 is TGTGCCAGCAGCGTAGGGGGACTAGCTTCCGAGCAGTACTTC.

The genes are TRBV28 and TRBJ1-2, with a weak D call TRBD1 (6 bases). V dropped 2 bases and J dropped 5 bases, with 24 bases sitting between them. CDR1 MDHEN and CDR2 SYDVKM come from the germline V gene. The CDR3 runs to 18 residues. CDR3: CASSLGSQGHLTLYGYTF. The DNA for the CDR3 is TGTGCCAGCAGTTTAGGTAGCCAGGGGCACCTCACTTTATATGGCTACACCTTC.

The chain has TRBV5-4 and TRBJ2-3, with 10 positions matching TRBD2. CDR3 length equals 17 residues. The trim removed 3 bases at V and 5 bases at J, leaving 12 bases unmatched. Germline V CDR1 and CDR2: SGHNT, YYREEE (reference sequence). The CDR3 reads CASSSDAAGGPLDTQYF. CDR3 nucleotide sequence: TGTGCCAGCAGCTCAGACGCAGCGGGAGGGCCTTTAGATACGCAGTATTTT.

The V and J genes are TRBV19 and TRBJ2-1, with 10 nucleotides matching TRBD2. The V and J ends lost 5 bases and 0 bases, in that order; junction bases with no gene match: 7. CDR1 is LNHDA and CDR2 is SQIVND in the germline V gene (reference sequence). CDR3 length: 17 residues. This chain's CDR3 is CASSPLLAGSSYNEQFF. The DNA of the CDR3 is TGTGCCAGTAGTCCACTACTAGCGGGGAGCTCCTACAATGAGCAGTTCTTC.

The V and J genes are TRBV28 and TRBJ2-7; TRBD2 matches at 9 bases. The CDR3 consists of 14 residues. Per the germline V gene, CDR1 is MDHEN and CDR2 is SYDVKM. The trim removed 7 bases at V and 3 bases at J, leaving 7 bases unmatched. Here the CDR3 DNA reads TGTGCCAGCATAGCTAGCGGGATCTACTACGAGCAGTACTTC. Translated, it gives CASIASGIYYEQYF.

The V gene is TRBV5-1, the J gene TRBJ1-2; no definite D call. This CDR3 spans 14 amino acids. The V end was cut by 0 bases, the J end by 2 bases, with 8 bases between. The germline V gene encodes CDR1 SGHRS and CDR2 YFSETQ. CDR3 protein: CASSLAEQNYGYTF. The CDR3 nucleotides are TGCGCCAGCAGCTTGGCCGAACAAAACTATGGCTACACCTTC.

The V gene is TRBV18, the J gene TRBJ2-7; 8 positions match TRBD2. Germline lookup yields CDR1 KGHSH and CDR2 LQKENI. Trimming at V came to 2 bases and at J to 4 bases, leaving 4 bases not matched to a gene. There are 14 residues in the CDR3. CDR3 bases: TGTGCCAGCTCACCAAACCGGGAGGGTTACGAGCAGTACTTC. Its translation is CASSPNREGYEQYF.

This rearrangement joins TRBV7-9 to TRBJ2-7; unclear D gene. The germline V gene encodes CDR1 SEHNR and CDR2 FQNEAQ (reference sequence). This CDR3 is built from 11 residues. Trimming removed 5 bases at V and 4 bases at J, with 6 bases between. The CDR3 DNA follows: TGTGCCAGCAGCCGTACTTACGAGCAGTACTTC. Translation: CASSRTYEQYF.

CDR3 DNA sequence: TGTGCCAGCAGTCTAGGGGCTGAAGCTTTCTTT. This codes for CASSLGAEAFF. The chain is built from TRBV27 and TRBJ1-1; D perhaps matches TRBD1 (5 bases). V dropped 5 bases and J dropped 6 bases, with 7 bases sitting between them. Looked up from germline, CDR1 is MNHEY and CDR2 is SMNVEV (reference sequence). This CDR3 contains 11 residues.

The chain's CDR3 is CASSQELQGYTEAFF. CDR3 bases: TGCGCCAGCAGCCAAGAATTACAGGGGTACACTGAAGCTTTCTTT. This chain uses TRBV4-1 with TRBJ1-1; 7 positions match TRBD1. V lost 0 bases, J lost 3 bases, and 4 bases stayed unmatched. The CDR3 covers 15 residues. The germline CDR1 and CDR2 sequences are MGHRA and YSYEKL.

CDR3 DNA sequence: TGTGCCAGCAGCTTAAATCCAGGGCGGCCCCAGCATTTT. Amino acid sequence: CASSLNPGRPQHF. The V gene is TRBV7-3, the J gene TRBJ1-5, with a tentative D call TRBD1 (5 bases). The CDR3 length is 13 residues. Deletions cut 1 base from V and 9 bases from J, with 10 bases between. CDR1 SGHTA and CDR2 FQGTGA come from the germline V gene.

The gene calls are TRBV5-1 and TRBJ2-7; unclear D gene. V was clipped by 2 bases and J by 6 bases, with 18 bases between them. The germline V gene has CDR1 SGHRS and CDR2 YFSETQ. The CDR3 runs 15 residues. The CDR3 is CASSLIVREDGEQYF. CDR3 nucleotide sequence: TGCGCCAGCAGCTTAATAGTTCGCGAGGATGGCGAGCAGTACTTC.

The gene calls are TRBV11-3 and TRBJ2-7; 8 bases align to TRBD1. The trim removed 3 bases at V and 3 bases at J, leaving 7 bases unmatched. The CDR3 loop spans 15 amino acids. In germline, CDR1 is SGHNT, CDR2 YENEEA. The CDR3 DNA reads as TGTGCCAGCAGCTTTGTCAGGGGGCTCGGCTACGAGCAGTACTTC. Translation: CASSFVRGLGYEQYF. The whole variable domain, remainder taken from reference TRBV11-3 and TRBJ2-7, is EAGVVQSPRYKIIEKKQPVAFWCNPISGHNTLYWYLQNLGQGPELLIRYENEEAVDDSQLPKDRFSAERLKGVDSTLKIQPAELGDSAVYLCASSFVRGLGYEQYFGPGTRLTVT.